The 30 T cell receptor beta chains below were found in one sample sequenced in a study of long-term antiretroviral therapy in people with HIV. The libraries were made with immunoSEQ v3.0 at survey level. TCRdb's table, derived via immunoSEQ multiplex PCR, lists solely in-frame clones and lacks some. Here the sample spans tens of thousands of clones, roughly 90% being singletons. The sequencing here drew on unsorted PBMCs, taken just before starting antiretroviral therapy. All receptors derive from a young woman with HIV.

The chain links TRBV6-6 to TRBJ1-1; 7 bases align to TRBD1. CDR1 and CDR2 (germline): MNHNY, SVGAGI (reference sequence). J gave up 6 bases and V 5 bases, and 6 bases lay outside the gene matches. This CDR3 contains 13 residues. CDR3 loop: CASSGTARAEAFF. The CDR3 bases are TGTGCCAGCAGTGGGACAGCCAGGGCTGAAGCTTTCTTT.

This sequence joins TRBV4-2 and TRBJ2-2, with D perhaps TRBD2 (5 bases). Germline values: CDR1 LGHNA, CDR2 YNFKEQ. This CDR3 has 17 residues. V gave up 0 bases and J gave up 5 bases, with 16 bases separating them. CDR3 residues: CASSQERPDSVTGELFF. The CDR3 DNA reads TGTGCCAGCAGCCAAGAACGCCCGGACTCCGTAACCGGGGAGCTGTTTTTT.

The chain is built from TRBV19 and TRBJ2-7; 7 nucleotides agree with TRBD2. The V and J ends lost 5 bases and 0 bases, in that order; junction bases with no gene match: 7. Germline CDR1 LNHDA, CDR2 SQIVND (reference sequence). This CDR3 region has 15 residues. CDR3 in amino acids: CASSAGTTRSYEQYF. The DNA of the CDR3 is TGTGCCAGTAGTGCCGGGACTACCCGCTCCTACGAGCAGTACTTC.

This clone is categorized as medium-sized. V gene TRBV4-3 combines with J gene TRBJ2-7; TRBD1 aligns across 8 bases. The CDR3 is 15 amino acids. Trimming removed 1 base from V and 3 bases from J; junction bases left unmatched: 5. The germline gives CDR1 LGHNA, CDR2 YSLEER. The CDR3 DNA reads TGCGCCAGCAGCCAAGTGACAGGACAGGGCTACGAGCAGTACTTC. This gives the protein CASSQVTGQGYEQYF.

The gene calls are TRBV15 and TRBJ2-7; TRBD2 aligns across 7 bases. With 8 bases clipped from V and 4 bases from J, the junction kept 8 bases outside the gene matches. In germline, CDR1 is LNHNV, CDR2 YYDKDF (reference sequence). This CDR3 is 13 amino acids long. The CDR3: CATSGTGRYEQYF. The CDR3 nucleotides are TGTGCCACCTCCGGGACCGGGAGGTACGAGCAGTACTTC.

Turning to this clone: This same CDR3 is encoded by further DNA sequences in the sample. In nucleotides, the CDR3 is TGCGCCAGCAGCCAAGAAGGGACAGGGTCGTACGAGCAGTACTTC. Encoded protein: CASSQEGTGSYEQYF. The V call is TRBV4-3, the J call TRBJ2-7; TRBD1 matches 9 bases. Germline CDR1 reads LGHNA; CDR2 reads YSLEER. The CDR3 consists of 15 residues. J lost 4 bases, V lost 0 bases, and 4 bases had no gene match.

This chain uses TRBV7-8 with TRBJ2-7; D is possibly TRBD1 (6 bases). Germline values: CDR1 SGHVS, CDR2 FQNEAQ. Trimming left V 5 bases short and J 0 bases short, with 17 bases between. CDR3 size: 16 residues. Here the CDR3 DNA reads TGTGCCAGCAGCCCAGGGGTTGCAGGTCCCTCCTACGAGCAGTACTTC. Its translation is CASSPGVAGPSYEQYF.

V usage is TRBV5-1 and J usage is TRBJ2-5, with D perhaps matching TRBD1 (5 bases). The V end was cut by 2 bases, the J end by 1 base, with 9 bases between. Germline CDR1 SGHRS, CDR2 YFSETQ. The CDR3 has 14 amino acids. The CDR3, as DNA: TGCGCCAGCAGCTTAGCAGGGTCCCAAGAGACCCAGTACTTC. It specifies CASSLAGSQETQYF.

The chain links TRBV28 to TRBJ2-5; TRBD1 agrees at 8 bases. The J segment lost 2 bases and the V segment lost 4 bases, leaving 6 bases of the junction unmatched. This CDR3 has 15 amino acids. The germline V gene has CDR1 MDHEN and CDR2 SYDVKM. The CDR3: CASSWTGKKQETQYF. The CDR3, as DNA: TGTGCCAGCAGTTGGACAGGGAAGAAACAAGAGACCCAGTACTTC.

V usage is TRBV12-2 and J usage is TRBJ2-7; the table gives TRBD1 as D, unverified against the DNA. TRBV12-2 is assigned pseudogene status. The CDR3 contains 15 residues. The CDR3 reads CASRLDPTSRGEQYF. CDR3 coding DNA: TGTGCAAGTCGCTTAGATCCGACCAGCAGGGGCGAGCAGTACTTC.

The V call is TRBV10-3, the J call TRBJ2-3; TRBD2 might be the D (5 bases). Trimming cost V 4 bases and J 6 bases, with 17 bases left between them. The CDR3 loop spans 15 amino acids. Germline values: CDR1 ENHRY, CDR2 SYGVKD. This chain's CDR3 is CAISGDSVAMDTQYF. In nucleotides, the CDR3 is TGTGCCATCAGTGGAGACTCCGTAGCGATGGATACGCAGTATTTT.

The J gene is TRBJ2-2, the V gene TRBV10-3; a possible D gene is TRBD1 (6 bases). Germline lookup yields CDR1 ENHRY and CDR2 SYGVKD. This CDR3 is 15 amino acids long. V lost 8 bases, J lost 5 bases, and 18 bases lay in between. The CDR3 coding sequence is TGTGCCATCGGCCAGGGGTCCTCGGGGACCGGGGAGCTGTTTTTT. Encoded protein: CAIGQGSSGTGELFF.

This clone was detected only a few times. This chain uses TRBV7-2 with TRBJ2-7; 9 positions match TRBD1. The ends lost 6 bases at V and 3 bases at J; junction bases unmatched: 3. Germline V gives CDR1 SGHTA, CDR2 FQGNSA. The CDR3 is 13 amino acids. CDR3 in amino acids: CASSRQGGYEQYF. The DNA for the CDR3 is TGTGCCAGCAGTCGACAGGGGGGCTACGAGCAGTACTTC.

The chain links TRBV15 to TRBJ2-7; D might be TRBD1 (7 bases). CDR3 size: 15 residues. V lost 3 bases, J lost 4 bases, and 16 bases lay in between. Per the germline V gene, CDR1 is LNHNV and CDR2 is YYDKDF (reference sequence). CDR3 in amino acids: CATSRAGQLTYEQYF. In DNA, the CDR3 is TGTGCCACCAGCAGGGCGGGACAGCTGACTTACGAGCAGTACTTC.

V usage is TRBV5-4 and J usage is TRBJ2-2; D tentatively fits TRBD1 or TRBD2 (6 bases each). The V gene lost 4 bases and the J gene lost 7 bases, with 20 bases spanning the gap. The CDR3 sequence is 16 residues long. Looked up from germline, CDR1 is SGHNT and CDR2 is YYREEE (reference sequence). The CDR3 sequence is CASSRADGGRIGELFF. CDR3 sequence (DNA): TGTGCCAGCAGCCGAGCTGATGGGGGGCGGATCGGGGAGCTGTTTTTT.

The chain carries TRBV4-1 and TRBJ2-7; TRBD1 agrees at 8 bases. The ends lost 3 bases at V and 2 bases at J; junction bases unmatched: 12. CDR1 and CDR2 (germline): MGHRA, YSYEKL. This CDR3 is built from 17 residues. Here the CDR3 DNA reads TGCGCCAGCAGCCAGAGTTTCAGGGGGCTTACCCCCTACGAGCAGTACTTC. It encodes CASSQSFRGLTPYEQYF.

The chain recombines TRBV7-6 with TRBJ2-1; D is unclear. CDR1 and CDR2 (germline): SGHVS, FNYEAQ. V lost 1 base and J lost 5, with 3 bases in between. The CDR3 has 12 residues. The CDR3 sequence is CASSLDNNEQFF. The CDR3 region has the DNA TGTGCCAGCAGCTTAGATAACAATGAGCAGTTCTTC.

The V gene is TRBV5-1, the J gene TRBJ2-7; D is perhaps TRBD2 (5 bases). Trimming cost V 4 bases and J 2 bases, with 13 bases left between them. The CDR3 covers 14 residues. Germline V gives CDR1 SGHRS, CDR2 YFSETQ. CDR3 in amino acids: CASSLSGATYEQYF. In nucleotides, the CDR3 is TGCGCCAGCAGCCTAAGCGGTGCCACCTACGAGCAGTACTTC.

CDR3 in DNA: TGTGCCAGCAGCTTGACAGGGGTAATCTACGAGCAGTACTTC. The encoded protein is CASSLTGVIYEQYF. The genes are TRBV7-2 and TRBJ2-7, with 8 positions matching TRBD1. With V trimmed by 3 bases and J by 3 bases, 4 bases remained unmatched. CDR3 length equals 14 residues. Germline V gene sequence: CDR1 SGHTA, CDR2 FQGNSA.

The rearrangement uses TRBV27 and TRBJ2-7; D remains unclear. Germline V gene lookup returns CDR1 MNHEY and CDR2 SMNVEV (reference sequence). V gave up 8 bases and J gave up 5 bases, with 16 bases separating them. The CDR3 is made up of 13 amino acids. The CDR3, as DNA: TGTGCCAGCGGATTTAGAAGGTCTGACGAGCAGTACTTC. Its translation is CASGFRRSDEQYF.

V gene TRBV11-2 combines with J gene TRBJ1-4; D gene unclear. The CDR3 length is 16 residues. V dropped 0 bases and J dropped 7 bases, with 15 bases sitting between them. The V gene's germline CDR1 is SGHAT and CDR2 FQNNGV. CDR3 protein: CASSLEGVFEGEKLFF. In nucleotides, the CDR3 is TGTGCCAGCAGCTTAGAGGGCGTATTTGAGGGTGAAAAACTGTTTTTT.

The V gene is TRBV7-9, the J gene TRBJ1-2; 10 nucleotides match TRBD1. V was pared by 8 bases and J by 4 bases, with 7 bases of the junction left unmatched. Germline V gives CDR1 SEHNR, CDR2 FQNEAQ (reference sequence). This CDR3 is built from 14 residues. The CDR3 is CASAPGQGFYGYTF. The CDR3 DNA is TGTGCCAGCGCCCCGGGACAGGGGTTCTATGGCTACACCTTC.

The V call is TRBV10-3, the J call TRBJ1-2; the match to TRBD1 covers 10 bases. V lost 1 base and J lost 1; bases outside the gene matches: 6. Germline CDR1 reads ENHRY; CDR2 reads SYGVKD. CDR3 length: 17 amino acids. The CDR3 reads CAISEWLGTGDNYGYTF. CDR3 bases: TGTGCCATCAGTGAGTGGTTGGGGACAGGGGATAACTATGGCTACACCTTC.

V is TRBV5-1 and J is TRBJ1-3, with D maybe TRBD1 (6 bases). CDR1 and CDR2 (germline): SGHRS, YFSETQ. The CDR3 length is 15 residues. V lost 2 bases to trimming and J lost 4 bases, with 13 bases between them. The CDR3 DNA reads TGCGCCAGCAGCTTAGGGGGAACCGGAGGAAACACCATATATTTT. Its protein is CASSLGGTGGNTIYF.

This chain connects TRBV5-1 to TRBJ2-5; tentative D call: TRBD1 (7 bases). This CDR3 contains 15 residues. From germline, CDR1 is SGHRS and CDR2 YFSETQ. V dropped 2 bases and J dropped 1 base, with 12 bases sitting between them. The CDR3 sequence: CASSFSGGIQETQYF. CDR3 in DNA: TGCGCCAGCAGCTTCTCAGGGGGGATCCAAGAGACCCAGTACTTC.

The chain joins TRBV9 to TRBJ1-1, with TRBD1 identical over 7 bases. Per the germline V gene, CDR1 is SGDLS and CDR2 is YYNGEE. The CDR3 runs to 14 residues. J lost 4 bases, V lost 0 bases, and 3 bases had no gene match. CDR3 sequence (DNA): TGTGCCAGCAGCGTAGTCCAGGGGGGCACTGAAGCTTTCTTT. It translates to CASSVVQGGTEAFF.

This sequence joins TRBV5-1 and TRBJ2-1; TRBD2 matches 8 bases. Losses at the gene ends were 1 base for V and 4 bases for J; bases not matched to a gene: 13. The germline CDR1 and CDR2 sequences are SGHRS and YFSETQ. This CDR3 contains 18 residues. CDR3 residues: CASSLTVAGGLKYNEQFF. The CDR3 DNA is TGCGCCAGCAGCTTGACAGTCGCGGGAGGCCTTAAGTACAATGAGCAGTTCTTC.

This chain joins TRBV6-5 and TRBJ2-7; 8 bases map to TRBD1. Germline loops: CDR1 MNHEY, CDR2 SVGAGI. The CDR3 length is 14 residues. The J segment lost 4 bases and the V segment lost 11 bases, leaving 13 bases of the junction unmatched. The CDR3 reads CASTPDRGSYEQYF. CDR3 nucleotides: TGTGCCTCAACCCCCGACAGGGGTTCTTACGAGCAGTACTTC.

The chain combines TRBV10-1 with TRBJ2-1; a possible D gene is TRBD2 (5 bases). Germline loops: CDR1 WNHNN, CDR2 SYGVQD (reference sequence). V was trimmed by 6 bases and J by 0 bases, leaving 15 bases between them. The CDR3 loop spans 16 amino acids. The CDR3 coding sequence is TGCGCCAGCAGCCCCGAGGGTGTCCCCTCCTACAATGAGCAGTTCTTC. It specifies CASSPEGVPSYNEQFF.

The chain carries TRBV27 and TRBJ2-2, with D possibly being TRBD1 (6 bases). Germline V gives CDR1 MNHEY, CDR2 SMNVEV (reference sequence). The CDR3 consists of 15 residues. V shed 5 bases and J shed 3 bases, with 13 bases lying between them. As DNA, the CDR3 is TGTGCCAGCAGTCTGGATACAGGGTACACCGGGGAGCTGTTTTTT. Translating gives CASSLDTGYTGELFF.